The rows below give T cell receptor beta chains drawn from one sample of a study of radiation and T cells in renal cell carcinoma. The assay was immunoSEQ multiplex PCR, and TCRdb's table has in-frame clones only and misses some. The repertoire holds some 100,000 clones, with about 79% as singletons. The starting material was blood, obtained from a patient whose treatment included radiotherapy and nephrectomy. Every receptor here comes from a man in his 60s with renal cell carcinoma. Both conserved end residues are part of each CDR3. Fields, in order: CDR3 length, clone size, V gene, J gene, D gene, CDR3 protein, CDR3 DNA. The D gene is left open where the match is weak. Expanded clones are given a class, and other clones once, few, many or no size at all.

15	.	TRBV13	TRBJ2-4	TRBD1	CASSSTGTGPDIQYF	TGTGCCAGCAGCTCCACCGGGACAGGGCCGGACATTCAGTACTTC
14	.	TRBV6-1	TRBJ2-2	.	CASRRTPNTGELFF	TGTGCCAGCAGGCGGACACCGAACACCGGGGAGCTGTTTTTT
16	.	TRBV30	TRBJ1-2	.	CAWSVRRSTSNYGYTF	TGTGCCTGGAGTGTACGTCGGTCCACAAGTAACTATGGCTACACCTTC
15	.	TRBV2	TRBJ2-6	.	CASSVRRAGANVLTF	TGTGCCAGCAGTGTCCGCAGGGCTGGGGCCAACGTCCTGACTTTC
13	.	TRBV11-2	TRBJ2-1	.	CASSLSGYNEQFF	TGTGCCAGCAGCTTATCAGGGTACAATGAGCAGTTCTTC
16	.	TRBV7-7	TRBJ2-5	.	CASSQGTSGATGAQYF	TGTGCCAGCAGCCAAGGGACTAGTGGCGCAACAGGGGCCCAGTACTTC
14	.	TRBV2	TRBJ2-5	.	CASSEFVRGSTQYF	TGTGCCAGCAGTGAATTTGTCCGGGGATCAACCCAGTACTTC
17	.	TRBV7-8	TRBJ2-2	TRBD2	CASSLVASGSWPGELFF	TGTGCCAGCAGCTTAGTAGCTAGCGGGAGTTGGCCCGGGGAGCTGTTTTTT
13	.	TRBV2	TRBJ2-3	.	CASIKWGTDTQYF	TGTGCCAGCATAAAGTGGGGCACAGATACGCAGTATTTT
15	.	TRBV2	TRBJ2-1	TRBD2	CASSEFSGRGSEQFF	TGTGCCAGCAGTGAGTTTAGCGGGAGGGGGAGTGAGCAGTTCTTC
14	.	TRBV5-1	TRBJ2-3	TRBD1	CASRRRDRTDTQYF	TGCGCCAGCAGACGCCGGGACAGGACGGATACGCAGTATTTT
15	.	TRBV5-1	TRBJ2-1	TRBD2	CASTLSGSSYNEQFF	TGCGCCAGCACCTTGAGCGGGAGCTCCTACAATGAGCAGTTCTTC
13	few	TRBV2	TRBJ1-1	.	CASIPRESFEAFF	TGTGCCAGCATTCCACGGGAGAGTTTCGAAGCTTTCTTT
17	many	TRBV5-1	TRBJ2-2	TRBD2	CASSLEGLAEITGELFF	TGCGCCAGCAGCTTAGAGGGTCTAGCGGAAATCACCGGGGAGCTGTTTTTT
16	.	TRBV7-9	TRBJ2-7	TRBD1	CASSSVDRGLIYEQYF	TGTGCCAGCAGCTCCGTCGACAGGGGACTTATCTACGAGCAGTACTTC
15	few	TRBV9	TRBJ2-1	TRBD2	CASSVGERELNEQFF	TGTGCCAGCAGCGTAGGTGAGCGGGAGCTGAATGAGCAGTTCTTC
12	.	TRBV7-9	TRBJ1-5	.	CASSLGYQPQHF	TGTGCCAGCAGCTTAGGTTATCAGCCCCAGCATTTT
15	.	TRBV6-5	TRBJ2-7	.	CASSPTGSVTYEQYF	TGTGCCAGCAGCCCGACAGGTTCGGTTACCTACGAGCAGTACTTC
16	.	TRBV6-1	TRBJ2-1	TRBD2	CASSVPGLVNVNEQFF	TGTGCCAGCAGTGTCCCGGGACTAGTCAACGTCAATGAGCAGTTCTTC
13	.	TRBV19	TRBJ1-1	.	CASSTTANTEAFF	TGTGCCAGTAGTACGACAGCTAACACTGAAGCTTTCTTT
15	.	TRBV7-2	TRBJ2-1	.	CASSRLGEVYNEQFF	TGTGCCAGCAGCCGTTTGGGGGAGGTCTACAATGAGCAGTTCTTC
15	few	TRBV10-1	TRBJ2-7	.	CASSEGLGSHYEQYF	TGCGCCAGCAGTGAGGGTCTAGGGTCCCACTACGAGCAGTACTTC
13	.	TRBV10-3	TRBJ1-5	TRBD1	CAISGTGDQPQHF	TGTGCCATCAGTGGGACAGGGGATCAGCCCCAGCATTTT
14	.	TRBV27	TRBJ2-7	TRBD1	CASGRDRVPYEQYF	TGTGCCAGCGGCCGGGACAGGGTTCCCTACGAGCAGTACTTC
15	.	TRBV7-2	TRBJ1-5	.	CASSLAGAYNQPQHF	TGTGCCAGCAGCTTAGCGGGGGCGTATAATCAGCCCCAGCATTTT
17	.	TRBV19	TRBJ2-3	TRBD2	CASSMVASGRPSDTQYF	TGTGCCAGTAGTATGGTGGCCAGCGGGAGGCCCTCCGATACGCAGTATTTT
16	.	TRBV2	TRBJ2-1	.	CASSEGGAGLANEQFF	TGTGCCAGCAGTGAAGGGGGGGCAGGGTTGGCCAATGAGCAGTTCTTC
14	.	TRBV7-9	TRBJ1-4	.	CASSRSETNEKLFF	TGTGCCAGCAGCCGGAGTGAGACGAATGAAAAACTGTTTTTT
15	.	TRBV7-6	TRBJ2-2	.	CASSLDRVWTGELFF	TGTGCCAGCAGCTTAGACAGGGTATGGACCGGGGAGCTGTTTTTT
11	few	TRBV20-1	TRBJ1-1	TRBD1	CSANRGPEAFF	TGCAGTGCTAACAGGGGACCTGAAGCTTTCTTT
13	.	TRBV7-9	TRBJ1-1	.	CASSFPGGTEAFF	TGTGCCAGCAGCTTCCCGGGGGGCACTGAAGCTTTCTTT
14	.	TRBV27	TRBJ2-2	.	CASAWGTDTGELFF	TGTGCCAGCGCATGGGGGACGGACACCGGGGAGCTGTTTTTT
15	.	TRBV18	TRBJ2-7	.	CASSQTTGLGYEQYF	TGTGCCAGCTCACAGACAACAGGGTTAGGCTACGAGCAGTACTTC
13	.	TRBV27	TRBJ1-2	.	CASSRDRNYGYTF	TGTGCCAGCAGCCGAGACAGAAACTATGGCTACACCTTC
12	.	TRBV2	TRBJ1-3	.	CASSDSRNTIYF	TGTGCCAGCAGTGATTCGAGAAACACCATATATTTT
15	once	TRBV28	TRBJ1-5	.	CASSRGQPNDQPQHF	TGTGCCAGCAGCCGAGGACAGCCCAACGATCAGCCCCAGCATTTT
16	.	TRBV28	TRBJ1-5	.	CASSSRGGGSNQPQHF	TGTGCCAGCAGTTCCCGGGGGGGTGGTAGCAATCAGCCCCAGCATTTT
14	.	TRBV6-5	TRBJ1-1	TRBD1	CASSYRDRGSEAFF	TGTGCCAGCAGTTACAGGGACAGGGGTTCTGAAGCTTTCTTT
12	.	TRBV7-2	TRBJ2-1	.	CASRSSSREQFF	TGTGCCAGCAGATCCTCTAGCAGAGAGCAGTTCTTC
10	.	TRBV19	TRBJ1-5	.	CASRRQPQHF	TGTGCCAGTAGACGGCAGCCCCAGCATTTT
14	.	TRBV12-5	TRBJ2-7	.	CASAPPPPSYEQYF	TGTGCTAGTGCCCCCCCTCCACCCTCATACGAGCAGTACTTC